These 8 T cell receptor beta chains originate from one sample sequenced in a study of technical replicates of blood from several donors. The data were produced by immunoSEQ multiplex PCR, yet TCRdb's version contains in-frame clones alone and is incomplete. The sample holds some 98,000 clones, 95% seen once. The specimen was T cells isolated from PBMCs. These TCRs come from a human donor in good health.

In its sample, this clone was seen a few times. This sequence joins TRBV10-3 and TRBJ1-5; no clear D gene. With 5 bases removed from V and 4 bases from J, the gap between germline ends came to 9 bases. The CDR3 has 13 residues. Germline CDR1 is ENHRY and CDR2 is SYGVKD. This CDR3 reads CAISSEPNQPQHF. The CDR3 DNA reads TGTGCCATCAGTTCAGAACCGAATCAGCCCCAGCATTTT.

The V and J genes are TRBV30 and TRBJ2-5; tentative D call: TRBD1 (5 bases). Germline V gene lookup returns CDR1 GTSNPN and CDR2 SVGIG (reference sequence). CDR3 length equals 14 residues. Trimming cost V 3 bases and J 0 bases, with 11 bases left between them. This chain's CDR3 is CAWRTVPDQETQYF. The CDR3 DNA follows: TGTGCCTGGAGGACAGTCCCAGACCAAGAGACCCAGTACTTC.

The V and J genes are TRBV11-2 and TRBJ2-7; 8 nucleotides line up with TRBD2. CDR1 is SGHAT and CDR2 is FQNNGV in the germline V gene. Germline trimming cut 3 bases from V and 1 base from J; bases unmatched to any gene: 5. This CDR3 is 15 amino acids long. The CDR3 DNA reads TGTGCCAGCAGCTTCGGGAGGGTGAGGTCCTACGAGCAGTACTTC. Its translation: CASSFGRVRSYEQYF.

There are a few counts of this clone. J is TRBJ1-5 and V is TRBV29-1, with TRBD1 matching over 10 bases. The CDR3 runs 14 residues. Germline values: CDR1 SQVTM, CDR2 ANQGSEA. V lost 7 bases, J lost 1 base, and 4 bases stayed unmatched. CDR3 loop: CSAMTGGSNQPQHF. The CDR3 nucleotides read TGCAGCGCCATGACAGGGGGCAGCAATCAGCCCCAGCATTTT. Supplemented by reference TRBV29-1 and TRBJ1-5, the full variable domain reads SAVISQKPSRDICQRGTSLTIQCQVDSQVTMMFWYRQQPGQSLTLIATANQGSEATYESGFVIDKFPISRPNLTFSTLTVSNMSPEDSSIYLCSAMTGGSNQPQHFGDGTRLSIL.

The chain links TRBV7-9 to TRBJ2-5; 9 bases align to TRBD1. The CDR3 is 16 amino acids. With V trimmed by 5 bases and J by 5 bases, 12 bases remained unmatched. In germline, CDR1 is SEHNR, CDR2 FQNEAQ (reference sequence). The CDR3 is CASSARRTGAKETQYF. The CDR3 nucleotides read TGTGCCAGCAGCGCCAGAAGGACAGGGGCTAAGGAGACCCAGTACTTC.

This chain connects TRBV28 to TRBJ2-1; D remains ambiguous. The CDR3 is made up of 12 amino acids. The V gene's germline CDR1 is MDHEN and CDR2 SYDVKM. Between the trimmed V and J ends, which lost 6 bases and 7 bases, there was a span of 10 bases. The CDR3 DNA reads TGTGCCAGCAGGACCCGGCGGAATGAGCAGTTCTTC. It specifies CASRTRRNEQFF.

The chain employs TRBV25-1 and TRBJ2-1; TRBD1 aligns across 8 bases. Germline V gives CDR1 MGHDK, CDR2 SYGVNS. The CDR3 runs to 18 residues. V lost 3 bases, J lost 0 bases, and 10 bases stayed unmatched. CDR3 DNA sequence: TGTGCCAGCAGTGACTTCAGTCCTACAGGGGGCTCCTACAATGAGCAGTTCTTC. Translating gives CASSDFSPTGGSYNEQFF.

The chain links TRBV6-5 to TRBJ1-5, with a weak D call TRBD1 (6 bases). From germline, CDR1 is MNHEY and CDR2 SVGAGI. V was shortened by 4 bases and J by 4 bases, with 11 bases between the two germline ends. This CDR3 has 14 amino acids. The CDR3 reads CASSSRTANQPQHF. In DNA form, the CDR3 reads TGTGCCAGCAGTTCCCGGACAGCTAATCAGCCCCAGCATTTT.